This TCR beta chain was captured by sequencing in a study of T-cell reconstitution after alpha-beta-depleted transplantation in children (TCRdb year 2016). Concerning the study at large: The study quantitatively tracked T-cell immune reconstitution after TCRalphabeta/CD19-depleted allogeneic hematopoietic cell transplantation in children using TCR repertoire profiling. The investigation overall reported the following: The apparently early recovery of alphabetaT-cell counts about two months after transplant reportedly depended on only several hundred rapidly expanded clones that came from non-depleted graft cells. The high TCRbeta diversity at day 60 in some patients was ascribed to recipient T cells and intrathymic progenitors that had survived conditioning. The frequencies of hyperexpanded clones fell over the following months, and after one year, T-cell counts and TCRbeta diversity were mostly attributed to newly produced T cells.

From its cysteine to its phenylalanine, the CDR3 spans 12 amino acids. Only the CDR3 DNA stays, 36 bases, in frame from base 1. In the germline V gene, CDR1 corresponds to MNHEY and CDR2 to SVGAGI. Trimming costs V 7 bases and J 5 bases, and their ends lie 12 bases apart. The protocol used for the library was PCR. The reads were generated on an Illumina HiSeq 2500. To normalize quantification of the TCRbeta repertoire, the TCR libraries were built with molecular barcoding that relied on unique molecular identifiers. TCRdb itself trimmed the public reads at Q25 with fastp, ran MiXCR and retained productive beta chains. Each entry is one CDR3 protein sequence, shown with its most common DNA and genes. The table for this sample lists about 340,000 distinct CDR3 sequences; 15% to 20% of them were counted only once. About 41% of the sample rests with the top ten. Note on this clonotype: Its target antigen remains unknown. No per-base quality is available; no much larger clone lies one base away.

The treatment or condition label here, explained by the study, means: allogeneic hematopoietic cell transplantation with graft depleted of TCRalphabeta T cells and CD19 B cells. TCRalphabeta/CD19-depleted allogeneic hematopoietic cell grafts were given to the transplant recipients, all of whom were children. The rearranged segments are TRBV6-5 and TRBJ2-7, with a weak D call of TRBD1 (6 bases match). Here the sequenced sample was PBMCs, mostly from graft donor cells, taken 360 days after TCRalphabeta/CD19-depleted stem cell transplant. This clonotype originated in a male patient aged 2-9 years who had a stem cell transplant for acute lymphoblastic leukemia, so the T cells may come from the graft donor. The CDR3 sequence is CASTGVFNEQYF. The DNA is TGTGCCAGCACAGGGGTGTTCAACGAGCAGTACTTC.